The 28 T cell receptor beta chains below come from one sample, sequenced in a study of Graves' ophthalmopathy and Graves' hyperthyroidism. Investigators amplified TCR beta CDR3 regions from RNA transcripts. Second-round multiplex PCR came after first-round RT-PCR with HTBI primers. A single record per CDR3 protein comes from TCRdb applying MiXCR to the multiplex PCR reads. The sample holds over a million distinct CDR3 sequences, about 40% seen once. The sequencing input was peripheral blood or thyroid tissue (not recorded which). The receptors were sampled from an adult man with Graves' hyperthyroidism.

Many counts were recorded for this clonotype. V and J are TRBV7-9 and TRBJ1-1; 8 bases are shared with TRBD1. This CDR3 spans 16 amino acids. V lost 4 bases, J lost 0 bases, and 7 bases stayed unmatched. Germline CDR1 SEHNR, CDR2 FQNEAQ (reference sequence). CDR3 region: CASSSPGQDMNTEAFF. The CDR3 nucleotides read TGTGCCAGCAGCTCGCCGGGACAGGACATGAACACTGAAGCTTTCTTT.

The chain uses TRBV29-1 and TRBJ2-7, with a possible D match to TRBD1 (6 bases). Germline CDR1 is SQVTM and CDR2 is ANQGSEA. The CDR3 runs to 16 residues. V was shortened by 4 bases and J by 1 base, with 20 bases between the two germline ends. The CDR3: CSVAGPQGSGSYEQYF. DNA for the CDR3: TGCAGCGTTGCCGGGCCGCAGGGGTCTGGTTCCTACGAGCAGTACTTC.

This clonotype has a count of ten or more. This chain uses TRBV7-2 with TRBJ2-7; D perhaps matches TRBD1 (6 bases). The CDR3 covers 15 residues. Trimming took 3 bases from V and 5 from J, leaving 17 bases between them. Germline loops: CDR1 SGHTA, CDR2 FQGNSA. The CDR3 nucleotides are TGTGCCAGCAGCTTGCGCGGTTTCAGGGGTAACGAGCAGTACTTC. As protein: CASSLRGFRGNEQYF.

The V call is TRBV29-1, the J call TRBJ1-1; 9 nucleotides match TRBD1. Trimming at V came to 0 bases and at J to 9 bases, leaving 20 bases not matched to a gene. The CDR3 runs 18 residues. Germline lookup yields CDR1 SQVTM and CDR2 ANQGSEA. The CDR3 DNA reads TGCAGCGTTGAAGAACCACCGGGACAGGGATGGGGAGCCAACCAAGCTTTCTTT. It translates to CSVEEPPGQGWGANQAFF.

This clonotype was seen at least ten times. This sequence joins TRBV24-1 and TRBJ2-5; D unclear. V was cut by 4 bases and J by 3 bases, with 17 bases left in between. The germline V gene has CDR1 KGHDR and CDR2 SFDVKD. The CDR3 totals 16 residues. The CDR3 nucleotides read TGTGCCACCAGTGACCCCCTCGGCCTTAGTAAAGAGACCCAGTACTTC. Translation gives CATSDPLGLSKETQYF.

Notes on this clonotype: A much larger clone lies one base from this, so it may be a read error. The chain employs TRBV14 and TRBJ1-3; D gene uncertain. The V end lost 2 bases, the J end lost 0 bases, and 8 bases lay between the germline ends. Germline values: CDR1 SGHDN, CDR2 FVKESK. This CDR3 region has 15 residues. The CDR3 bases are TGTGCCAGCAGCCAAAACGGGGTCTCTGGAAACACCATATATTTT. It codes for CASSQNGVSGNTIYF.

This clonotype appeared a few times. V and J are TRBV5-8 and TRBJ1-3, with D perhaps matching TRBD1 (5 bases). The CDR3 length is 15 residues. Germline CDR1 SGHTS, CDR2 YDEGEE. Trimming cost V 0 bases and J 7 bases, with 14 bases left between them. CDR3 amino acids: CASSLAGAVSNTIYF. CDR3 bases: TGTGCCAGCAGCTTGGCCGGGGCGGTTTCGAACACCATATATTTT.

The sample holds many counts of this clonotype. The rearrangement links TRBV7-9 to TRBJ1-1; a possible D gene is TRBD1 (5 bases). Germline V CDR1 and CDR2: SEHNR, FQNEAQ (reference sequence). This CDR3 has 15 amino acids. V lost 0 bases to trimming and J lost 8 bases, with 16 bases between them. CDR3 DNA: TGTGCCAGCAGCTTAGCCCAGGGCCGCAACGACGAAGCTTTCTTT. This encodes CASSLAQGRNDEAFF.

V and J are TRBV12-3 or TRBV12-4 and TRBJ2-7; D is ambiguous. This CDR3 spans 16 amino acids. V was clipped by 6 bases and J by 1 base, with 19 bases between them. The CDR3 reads CASSPGSHTVSYEQYF. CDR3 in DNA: TGTGCCAGCAGCCCAGGTTCACACACAGTATCCTACGAGCAGTACTTC.

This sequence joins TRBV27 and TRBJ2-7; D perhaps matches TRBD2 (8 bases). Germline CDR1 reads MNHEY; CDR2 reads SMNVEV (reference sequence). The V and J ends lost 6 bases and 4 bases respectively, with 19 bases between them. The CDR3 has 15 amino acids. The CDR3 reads CASSRGGAGGYEQYF. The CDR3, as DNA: TGTGCCAGCAGCAGAGGGGGCGCGGGAGGATACGAGCAGTACTTC.

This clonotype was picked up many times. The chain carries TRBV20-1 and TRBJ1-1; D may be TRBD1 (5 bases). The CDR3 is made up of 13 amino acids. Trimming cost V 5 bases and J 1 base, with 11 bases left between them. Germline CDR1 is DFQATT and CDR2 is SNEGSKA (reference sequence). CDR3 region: CSAPETANTEAFF. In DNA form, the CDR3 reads TGCAGTGCTCCGGAGACAGCGAACACTGAAGCTTTCTTT.

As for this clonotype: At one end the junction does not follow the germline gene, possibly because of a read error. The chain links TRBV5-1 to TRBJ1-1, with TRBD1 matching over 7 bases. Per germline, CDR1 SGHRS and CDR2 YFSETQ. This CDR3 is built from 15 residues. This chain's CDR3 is CASSPTQGLNTEAFF. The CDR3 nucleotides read TGTGCCAGCAGCCCCACACAGGGGCTGAACACTGAAGCTTTCTTT. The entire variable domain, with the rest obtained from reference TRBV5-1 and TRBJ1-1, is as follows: KAGVTQTPRYLIKTRGQQVTLSCSPISGHRSVSWYQQTPGQGLQFLFEYFSETQRNKGNFPGRFSGRQFSNSRSEMNVSTLELGDSALYLCASSPTQGLNTEAFFGQGTRLTVV.

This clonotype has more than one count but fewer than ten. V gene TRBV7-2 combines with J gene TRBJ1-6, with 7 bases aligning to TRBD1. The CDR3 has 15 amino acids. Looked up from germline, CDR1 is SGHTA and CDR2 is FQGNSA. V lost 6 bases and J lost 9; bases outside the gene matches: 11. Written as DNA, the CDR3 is TGTGCCAGCAGTTACTTACAGGGGACGAGTTCACCCCTCCACTTT. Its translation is CASSYLQGTSSPLHF.

CDR3 in DNA: TGTGCCAGCAATCACCCCGGGACAGCCTACGAGCAGTACTTC. Its protein product is CASNHPGTAYEQYF. The chain uses TRBV9 and TRBJ2-7; 7 nucleotides agree with TRBD1. The length of the CDR3 is 14 residues. Looked up from germline, CDR1 is SGDLS and CDR2 is YYNGEE. With V trimmed by 6 bases and J by 2 bases, 8 bases remained unmatched.

CDR3 region: CASTSEGTEETQYF. CDR3 in DNA: TGTGCCAGCACCTCGGAAGGGACGGAAGAGACCCAGTACTTC. The J gene is TRBJ2-5, the V gene TRBV9, with D perhaps given as TRBD1 or TRBD2 (5 bases each). Germline V gives CDR1 SGDLS, CDR2 YYNGEE. Trimming shortened V by 6 bases and J by 3 bases, and 15 bases separated the two germline ends. The CDR3 spans 14 residues.

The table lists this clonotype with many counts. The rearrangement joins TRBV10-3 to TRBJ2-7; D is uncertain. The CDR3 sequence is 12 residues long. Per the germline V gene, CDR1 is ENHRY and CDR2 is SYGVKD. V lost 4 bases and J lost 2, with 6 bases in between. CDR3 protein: CAISGSTYEQYF. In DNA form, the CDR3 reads TGTGCCATCAGTGGGAGCACCTACGAGCAGTACTTC.

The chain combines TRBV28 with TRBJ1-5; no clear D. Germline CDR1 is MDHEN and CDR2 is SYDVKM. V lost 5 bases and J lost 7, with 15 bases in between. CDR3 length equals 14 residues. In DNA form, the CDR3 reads TGTGCCAGCAGTCTGGCACCGGGAATACAGCCCCAGCATTTT. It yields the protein CASSLAPGIQPQHF.

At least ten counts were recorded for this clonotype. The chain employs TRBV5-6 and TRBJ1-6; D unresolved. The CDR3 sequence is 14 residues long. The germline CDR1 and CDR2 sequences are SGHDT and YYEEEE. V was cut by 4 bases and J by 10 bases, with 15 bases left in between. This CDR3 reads CASSPADPGSPLHF. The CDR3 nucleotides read TGTGCCAGCAGCCCCGCGGACCCTGGCTCACCCCTCCACTTT.

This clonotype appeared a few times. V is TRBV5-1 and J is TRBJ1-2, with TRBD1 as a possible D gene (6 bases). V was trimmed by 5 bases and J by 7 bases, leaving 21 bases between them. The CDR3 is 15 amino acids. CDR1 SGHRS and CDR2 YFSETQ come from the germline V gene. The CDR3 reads CASRIATGDIGGYTF. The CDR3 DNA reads TGCGCCAGCAGAATTGCGACCGGGGACATTGGTGGCTACACCTTC.

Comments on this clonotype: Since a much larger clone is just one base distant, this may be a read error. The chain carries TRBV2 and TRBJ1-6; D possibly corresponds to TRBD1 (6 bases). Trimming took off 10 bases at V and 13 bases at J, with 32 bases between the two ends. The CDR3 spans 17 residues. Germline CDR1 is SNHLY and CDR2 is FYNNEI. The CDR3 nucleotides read TGTGCCATATCAAAGCGGGTCAGGGGATTGGTAGCTCGCCCCCTCCACTTT. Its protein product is CAISKRVRGLVARPLHF.

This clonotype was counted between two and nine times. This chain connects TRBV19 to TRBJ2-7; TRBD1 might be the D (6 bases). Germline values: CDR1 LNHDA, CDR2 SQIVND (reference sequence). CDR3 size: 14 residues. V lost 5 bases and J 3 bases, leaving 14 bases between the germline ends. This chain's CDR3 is CASSETGSYYEQYF. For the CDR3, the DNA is TGTGCCAGTAGTGAAACAGGGTCTTACTACGAGCAGTACTTC.

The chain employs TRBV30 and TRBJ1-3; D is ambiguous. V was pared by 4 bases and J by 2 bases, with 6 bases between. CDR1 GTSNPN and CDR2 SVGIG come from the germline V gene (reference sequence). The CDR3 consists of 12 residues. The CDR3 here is CAWTGTGNTIYF. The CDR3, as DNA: TGTGCCTGGACCGGGACTGGAAACACCATATATTTT.

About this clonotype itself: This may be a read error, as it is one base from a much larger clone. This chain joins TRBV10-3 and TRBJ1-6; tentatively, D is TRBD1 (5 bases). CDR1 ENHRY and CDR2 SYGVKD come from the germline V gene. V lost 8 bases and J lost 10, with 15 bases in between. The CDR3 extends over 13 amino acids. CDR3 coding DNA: TGTGCCATCGCGGGACCCCTAAAGTCACCCCTCCACTTT. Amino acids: CAIAGPLKSPLHF.

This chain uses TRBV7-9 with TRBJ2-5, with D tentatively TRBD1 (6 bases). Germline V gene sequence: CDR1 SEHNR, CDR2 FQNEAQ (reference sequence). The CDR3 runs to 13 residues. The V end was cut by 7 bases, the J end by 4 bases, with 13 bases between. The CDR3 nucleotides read TGTGCCAGCAACCCTCGAGGGGGAGAGACCCAGTACTTC. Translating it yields CASNPRGGETQYF.

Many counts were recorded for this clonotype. This CDR3 is CASSYSVRVNSPLHF. The DNA of the CDR3 is TGTGCCAGCAGTTACTCGGTCAGAGTTAATTCACCCCTCCACTTT. The chain combines TRBV6-6 with TRBJ1-6, with no clear D. Germline assignment: CDR1 MNHNY and CDR2 SVGAGI (reference sequence). V lost 0 bases and J 6 bases, leaving 9 bases between the germline ends. This CDR3 region has 15 residues.

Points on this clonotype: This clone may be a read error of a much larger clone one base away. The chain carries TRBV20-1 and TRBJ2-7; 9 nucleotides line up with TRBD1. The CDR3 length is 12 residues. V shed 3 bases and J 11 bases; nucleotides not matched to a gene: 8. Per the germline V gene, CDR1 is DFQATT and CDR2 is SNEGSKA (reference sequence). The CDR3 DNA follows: TGCAGTGCTAGTGATTACCGGGACAGGGAGTACTTC. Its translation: CSASDYRDREYF.

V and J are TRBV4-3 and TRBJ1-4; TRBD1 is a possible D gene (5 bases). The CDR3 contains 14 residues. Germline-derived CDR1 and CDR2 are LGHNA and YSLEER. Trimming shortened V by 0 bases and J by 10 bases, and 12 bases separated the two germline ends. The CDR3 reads CASSQDYAGGKLFF. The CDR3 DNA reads TGCGCCAGCAGCCAAGATTATGCGGGGGGAAAACTGTTTTTT.

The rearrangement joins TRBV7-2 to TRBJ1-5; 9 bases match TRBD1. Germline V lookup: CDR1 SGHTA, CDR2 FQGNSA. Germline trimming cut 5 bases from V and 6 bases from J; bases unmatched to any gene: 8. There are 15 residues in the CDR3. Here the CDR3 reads CASSDGQGQAQPQHF. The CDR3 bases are TGTGCCAGCAGCGACGGACAGGGGCAAGCTCAGCCCCAGCATTTT.